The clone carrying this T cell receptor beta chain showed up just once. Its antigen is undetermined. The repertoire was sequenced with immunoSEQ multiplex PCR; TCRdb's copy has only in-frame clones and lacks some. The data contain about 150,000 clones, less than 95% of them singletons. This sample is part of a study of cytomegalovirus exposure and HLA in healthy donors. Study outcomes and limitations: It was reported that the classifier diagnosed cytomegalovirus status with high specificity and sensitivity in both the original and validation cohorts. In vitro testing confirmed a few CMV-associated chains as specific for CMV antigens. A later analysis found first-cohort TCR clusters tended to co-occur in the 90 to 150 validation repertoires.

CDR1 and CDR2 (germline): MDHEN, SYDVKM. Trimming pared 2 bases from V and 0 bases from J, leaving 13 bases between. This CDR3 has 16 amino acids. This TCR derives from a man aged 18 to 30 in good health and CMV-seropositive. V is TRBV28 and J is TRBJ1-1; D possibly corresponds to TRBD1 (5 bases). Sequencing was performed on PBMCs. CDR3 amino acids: CASSLIRGWVNTEAFF. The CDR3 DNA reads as TGTGCCAGCAGTTTAATCCGGGGGTGGGTGAACACTGAAGCTTTCTTT.